Sequencing of this TCR beta chain was carried out in a study of cytomegalovirus exposure and HLA in healthy donors. Per germline, CDR1 ENHRY and CDR2 SYGVKD. V dropped 11 bases and J dropped 5 bases, with 16 bases sitting between them. This CDR3 region has 12 residues. This clone was counted only a few times. PCR employed 60 Vbeta and 13 Jbeta primers. Assay used: immunoSEQ multiplex PCR; TCRdb lists only in-frame clones, some missing. The data hold fewer than 200,000 clones, with approximately 70% observed a single time. The sequencing input was PBMCs. The chain employs TRBV10-3 and TRBJ2-7; possible D gene TRBD1, 6 bases. This TCR was recovered from a middle-aged man in good health and CMV-seropositive. Here the CDR3 reads CAVSPGQHEQYF. CDR3 DNA sequence: TGTGCCGTCTCCCCGGGACAACACGAGCAGTACTTC.